What follows describes a single T cell receptor beta chain. Its antigen is unidentified. The data were produced by immunoSEQ multiplex PCR, yet TCRdb's version contains in-frame clones alone and is incomplete. The repertoire holds fewer than 100,000 clones, with 70% to 90% as singletons. The V end was cut by 0 bases, the J end by 5 bases, with 8 bases between. The length of the CDR3 is 13 residues. The germline V gene encodes CDR1 SGHDT and CDR2 YYEEEE. The sample is drawn from a study of OX40 agonist ivuxolimab in advanced cancers. Points from the study as a whole: Part of the nonresponder group also had normalized T-cell clonal expansion that was low. Clonal expansion was seen in CD4+ and CD8+ blood T cells by week 6 at 0.1 to 3.0 mg/kg.

The TCR was taken from an adult with an advanced solid tumor such as melanoma, head and neck, liver or kidney cancer. The rearrangement joins TRBV5-6 to TRBJ2-5; D is uncertain. This sample comprised CD4+ or CD8+ T cells sorted from blood, obtained in a trial of the OX40 agonist ivuxolimab. The CDR3 sequence is CASSLGTTETQYF. The CDR3 DNA sequence: TGTGCCAGCAGCTTGGGAACCACGGAGACCCAGTACTTC. The full variable domain, rest sourced from reference TRBV5-6 and TRBJ2-5, is DAGVTQSPTHLIKTRGQQVTLRCSPKSGHDTVSWYQQALGQGPQFIFQYYEEEERQRGNFPDRFSGHQFPNYSSELNVNALLLGDSALYLCASSLGTTETQYFGPGTRLLVL.